The T cell receptor beta chain described here comes from a study of cytomegalovirus exposure and HLA in healthy donors. The CDR3 length is 16 residues. Germline V CDR1 and CDR2: KGHSH, LQKENI. V shed 0 bases and J shed 7 bases, with 18 bases lying between them. PCR employed 60 Vbeta and 13 Jbeta primers. Generated by immunoSEQ multiplex PCR, the TCRdb table keeps only in-frame clones and is missing some. Among approximately 99,000 clones listed, about three quarters were seen once. This sequence originates from a man aged 35-49 years in good health and CMV-seronegative. Material for sequencing was PBMCs. J is TRBJ2-5 and V is TRBV18; weak D call: TRBD1 (5 bases). The CDR3 loop reads CASSPPGQGPLGTQYF. For the CDR3, the DNA is TGTGCCAGCTCACCACCGGGGCAAGGGCCCCTAGGGACCCAGTACTTC.